The 20 T cell receptor beta chains below come from one sample, sequenced in a study of regulatory T cells in long-lasting Graves disease. The time point here: persistent/refractory GD, antithyroid drugs over 5 years with positive TRAb. PBMC-extracted RNA yielded the TCR library. The authors built TCR beta libraries using iRepertoire HTBI primers and Arm-PCR of CDR3 regions. Via MiXCR, TCRdb re-called the multiplex PCR reads, giving one row per CDR3 protein. The table has 650,000 to 700,000 distinct CDR3 sequences, approximately 31% seen once. This material consisted of peripheral blood mononuclear cells (PBMCs), taken when the disease was refractory, from a patient treated with antithyroid drugs. Receptors were obtained from a female donor with Graves disease.

On this clonotype: At one end the junction does not follow the germline gene, possibly because of a read error. The chain carries TRBV6-2 or TRBV6-3 and TRBJ1-2; the D is unclear. The CDR3 consists of 17 residues. Looked up from germline, CDR1 is MNHEY and CDR2 is SVGEGT. CDR3 in amino acids: CAGSYSRASTTNYGYTF. The DNA for the CDR3 is TGTGCCGGCAGTTACTCGAGGGCCTCGACGACTAACTATGGCTACACCTTC.

The CDR3 DNA is TGCAGTGCTAGAGAACTACAGGATAGCAATCAGCCCCAGCATTTT. Amino acid sequence: CSARELQDSNQPQHF. The rearrangement links TRBV20-1 to TRBJ1-5; maybe TRBD1 (5 bases). The V and J ends lost 0 bases and 0 bases respectively, with 9 bases between them. Germline V gene data show CDR1 as DFQATT and CDR2 as SNEGSKA (reference sequence). The CDR3 extends over 15 amino acids.

The J gene is TRBJ2-5, the V gene TRBV7-9; D is undetermined. The CDR3 length is 12 residues. From germline, CDR1 is SEHNR and CDR2 FQNEAQ (reference sequence). The V and J ends lost 0 bases and 5 bases respectively, with 4 bases between them. The CDR3 is CASSLALETQYF. As DNA, the CDR3 is TGTGCCAGCAGCTTAGCGTTGGAGACCCAGTACTTC.

This clonotype appeared a few times. The rearrangement uses TRBV12-3 or TRBV12-4 and TRBJ1-5; D remains unclear. This CDR3 is 14 amino acids long. Trimming pared 6 bases from V and 7 bases from J, leaving 16 bases between. CDR3 in amino acids: CASSPTTGYQPQHF. DNA of the CDR3: TGTGCCAGCAGCCCCACGACGGGGTACCAGCCCCAGCATTTT.

The sample holds many counts of this clonotype. This chain links TRBV12-3 or TRBV12-4 with TRBJ1-4, with TRBD1 matching 12 bases. The V segment lost 3 bases and the J segment 10 bases; nucleotides outside the gene matches: 6. CDR3 size: 15 residues. CDR3 sequence (DNA): TGTGCCAGCAGTTTCACCGGGACAGGGGGCTTAAAACTGTTTTTT. Protein: CASSFTGTGGLKLFF.

This clonotype appeared a few times. CDR3 sequence reads: CSAPLIGVGDEKLFF. CDR3 DNA: TGCAGTGCCCCTCTGATCGGGGTGGGAGATGAAAAACTGTTTTTT. The rearrangement uses TRBV20-1 and TRBJ1-4; D call uncertain. With 6 bases removed from V and 6 bases from J, the gap between germline ends came to 20 bases. CDR1 and CDR2 (germline): DFQATT, SNEGSKA (reference sequence). The CDR3 sequence is 15 residues long.

This rearrangement joins TRBV9 to TRBJ1-6; D is perhaps TRBD1 (5 bases). V was trimmed by 3 bases and J by 2 bases, leaving 12 bases between them. Per germline, CDR1 SGDLS and CDR2 YYNGEE. The CDR3 has 16 amino acids. CDR3 coding DNA: TGTGCCAGCAGCGGAAGGGGTGAGACCTATAATTCACCCCTCCACTTT. Its translation is CASSGRGETYNSPLHF.

This sequence joins TRBV2 and TRBJ1-5; D may be TRBD1 (5 bases). Germline values: CDR1 SNHLY, CDR2 FYNNEI. CDR3 length: 15 amino acids. The V end lost 1 base, the J end lost 1 base, and 8 bases lay between the germline ends. CDR3 sequence: CASSEGGKSNQPQHF. In DNA, the CDR3 is TGTGCCAGCAGTGAAGGGGGCAAAAGCAATCAGCCCCAGCATTTT.

This clonotype was detected a few times. The chain joins TRBV7-9 to TRBJ2-4; 9 bases fit TRBD1. Trimming at V came to 5 bases and at J to 4 bases, leaving 6 bases not matched to a gene. Per the germline V gene, CDR1 is SEHNR and CDR2 is FQNEAQ (reference sequence). The CDR3 is made up of 15 amino acids. CDR3 DNA sequence: TGTGCCAGCAGCGAATGGGGACAGGGAAAAAACATTCAGTACTTC. It encodes CASSEWGQGKNIQYF.

This clonotype was counted many times. The chain carries TRBV28 and TRBJ1-5; 9 nucleotides agree with TRBD1. Unmatched junction bases numbered 13, after V lost 5 bases and J lost 2 bases. Germline assignment: CDR1 MDHEN and CDR2 SYDVKM. The CDR3 consists of 18 residues. CDR3 sequence: CASSPTRQGGRGNQPQHF. For the CDR3, the DNA is TGTGCCAGCAGTCCGACTAGACAGGGGGGAAGGGGCAATCAGCCCCAGCATTTT.

The chain combines TRBV27 with TRBJ1-4, with 8 bases identical to TRBD1. The CDR3 has 15 amino acids. CDR1 is MNHEY and CDR2 is SMNVEV in the germline V gene (reference sequence). V gave up 6 bases and J gave up 8 bases; unmatched junction bases: 11. CDR3 nucleotides: TGTGCCAGCAGCCCCGCAGGGGGCAATAGGGAAAAACTGTTTTTT. Its protein product is CASSPAGGNREKLFF.

This chain links TRBV28 with TRBJ2-7; a possible D gene is TRBD1 (5 bases). The CDR3 runs 14 residues. V lost 5 bases to trimming and J lost 5 bases, with 16 bases between them. Germline assignment: CDR1 MDHEN and CDR2 SYDVKM. The CDR3 bases are TGTGCCAGCAGTGCACTCGGACATTCCGACGAGCAGTACTTC. This codes for CASSALGHSDEQYF.

The chain links TRBV7-2 to TRBJ2-7; D remains ambiguous. The germline V gene encodes CDR1 SGHTA and CDR2 FQGNSA. Trimming left V 4 bases short and J 6 bases short, with 13 bases between. The CDR3 totals 13 residues. CDR3 in DNA: TGTGCCAGCAGCTCCCTCGCACCCTCCGAGCAGTACTTC. Protein sequence: CASSSLAPSEQYF.

The chain joins TRBV6-1 to TRBJ1-1; 7 bases align to TRBD1. With V trimmed by 5 bases and J by 3 bases, 3 bases remained unmatched. The germline CDR1 and CDR2 sequences are MNHNS and SASEGT. This CDR3 has 13 amino acids. This CDR3 reads CASSLTGHTEAFF. CDR3 in DNA: TGTGCCAGCAGTCTGACAGGGCACACTGAAGCTTTCTTT.

The J gene is TRBJ2-7, the V gene TRBV3-1; 14 bases are a match to TRBD2. The germline CDR1 and CDR2 sequences are LGHDT and YNNKEL (reference sequence). V dropped 3 bases and J dropped 5; count of bases not matched to a gene: 6. The CDR3 runs to 16 residues. The CDR3 here is CASSHAGTSGSNEQYF. The CDR3 bases are TGTGCCAGCAGCCATGCTGGGACTAGCGGGAGTAACGAGCAGTACTTC.

This clonotype appeared a few times. The V and J genes are TRBV29-1 and TRBJ1-2; 7 bases agree with TRBD1. Per the germline V gene, CDR1 is SQVTM and CDR2 is ANQGSEA. V was clipped by 5 bases and J by 4 bases; unmatched bases: 13. The CDR3 has 15 residues. The CDR3 coding sequence is TGCAGCGTTACCGGGGACAGCCAGGGGCTCTATGGCTACACCTTC. It codes for CSVTGDSQGLYGYTF.

The genes are TRBV6-9 and TRBJ1-5, with D hard to call. This CDR3 is 15 amino acids long. The V end lost 3 bases, the J end lost 3 bases, and 12 bases lay between the germline ends. The germline gives CDR1 MNHGY, CDR2 SVAAGI. CDR3 nucleotides: TGTGCCAGCAGTTACTCTGGCAGCCTCAATCAGCCCCAGCATTTT. As protein: CASSYSGSLNQPQHF.

The gene calls are TRBV29-1 and TRBJ2-1, with D perhaps being TRBD1 or TRBD2 (6 bases each). CDR3 length equals 14 residues. Trimming pared 6 bases from V and 0 bases from J, leaving 12 bases between. From germline, CDR1 is SQVTM and CDR2 ANQGSEA. The CDR3 sequence: CSVGGTSSYNEQFF. The DNA for the CDR3 is TGCAGCGTGGGGGGCACCAGCTCCTACAATGAGCAGTTCTTC.

The chain carries TRBV25-1 and TRBJ1-1; no clear D. With 7 bases removed from V and 1 base from J, the gap between germline ends came to 10 bases. Germline CDR1 and CDR2: MGHDK and SYGVNS. The CDR3 has 13 residues. In DNA form, the CDR3 reads TGTGCCAGCACAGCGGGTGGGAACACTGAAGCTTTCTTT. Protein: CASTAGGNTEAFF. The full variable domain, its missing parts supplied by reference TRBV25-1 and TRBJ1-1, is EADIYQTPRYLVIGTGKKITLECSQTMGHDKMYWYQQDPGMELHLIHYSYGVNSTEKGDLSSESTVSRIRTEHFPLTLESARPSHTSQYLCASTAGGNTEAFFGQGTRLTVV.

The J gene is TRBJ1-2, the V gene TRBV29-1; 8 bases fit TRBD1. V was pared by 6 bases and J by 3 bases, with 12 bases of the junction left unmatched. CDR3 length equals 15 residues. The V gene's germline CDR1 is SQVTM and CDR2 ANQGSEA. This CDR3 is CSVQTGDPLDYGYTF. CDR3 DNA: TGCAGCGTCCAGACAGGGGATCCCCTTGACTATGGCTACACCTTC.